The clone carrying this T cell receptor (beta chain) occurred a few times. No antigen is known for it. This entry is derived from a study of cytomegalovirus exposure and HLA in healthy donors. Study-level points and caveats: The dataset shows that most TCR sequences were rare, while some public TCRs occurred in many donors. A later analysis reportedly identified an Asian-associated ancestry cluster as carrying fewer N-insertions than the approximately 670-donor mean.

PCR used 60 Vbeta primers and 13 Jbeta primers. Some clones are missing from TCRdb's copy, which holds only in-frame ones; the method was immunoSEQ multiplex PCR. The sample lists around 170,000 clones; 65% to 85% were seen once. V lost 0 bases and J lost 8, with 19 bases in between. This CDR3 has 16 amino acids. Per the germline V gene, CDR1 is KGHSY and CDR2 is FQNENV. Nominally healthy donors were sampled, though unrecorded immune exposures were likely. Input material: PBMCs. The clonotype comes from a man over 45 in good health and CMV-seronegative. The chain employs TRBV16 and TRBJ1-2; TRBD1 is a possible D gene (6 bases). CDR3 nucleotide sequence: TGTGCCAGCAGCCAATCGGGGGCGCAGGGGCAAGGCGGCTACACCTTC. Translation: CASSQSGAQGQGGYTF.